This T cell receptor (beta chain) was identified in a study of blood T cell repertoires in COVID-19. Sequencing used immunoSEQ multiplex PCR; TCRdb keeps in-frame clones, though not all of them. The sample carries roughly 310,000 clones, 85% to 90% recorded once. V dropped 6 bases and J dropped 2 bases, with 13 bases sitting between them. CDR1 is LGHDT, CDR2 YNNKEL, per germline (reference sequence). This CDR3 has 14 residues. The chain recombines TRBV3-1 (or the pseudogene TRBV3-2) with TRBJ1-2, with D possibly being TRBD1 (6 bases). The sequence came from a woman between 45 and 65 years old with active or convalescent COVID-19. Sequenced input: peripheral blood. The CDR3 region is CASSTGTSNYGYTF. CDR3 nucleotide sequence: TGTGCCAGCAGTACCGGGACATCCAACTATGGCTACACCTTC.